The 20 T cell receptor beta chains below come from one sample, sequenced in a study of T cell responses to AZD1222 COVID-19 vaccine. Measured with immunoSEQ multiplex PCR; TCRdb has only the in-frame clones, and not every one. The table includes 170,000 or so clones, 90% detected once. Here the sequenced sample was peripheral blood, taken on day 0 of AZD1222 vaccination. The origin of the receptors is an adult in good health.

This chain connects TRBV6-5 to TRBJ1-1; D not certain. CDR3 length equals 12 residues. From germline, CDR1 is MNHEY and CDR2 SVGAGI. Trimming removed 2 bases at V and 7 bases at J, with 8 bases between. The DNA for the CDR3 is TGTGCCAGCAGTTACGAAGGGAATGAAGCTTTCTTT. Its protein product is CASSYEGNEAFF.

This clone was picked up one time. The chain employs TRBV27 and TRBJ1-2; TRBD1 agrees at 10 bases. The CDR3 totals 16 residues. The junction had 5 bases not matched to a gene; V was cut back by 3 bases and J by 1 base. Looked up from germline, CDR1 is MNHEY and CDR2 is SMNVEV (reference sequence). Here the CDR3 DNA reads TGTGCCAGCAGTTTGCACCGGGACAGGGGTAACTATGGCTACACCTTC. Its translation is CASSLHRDRGNYGYTF.

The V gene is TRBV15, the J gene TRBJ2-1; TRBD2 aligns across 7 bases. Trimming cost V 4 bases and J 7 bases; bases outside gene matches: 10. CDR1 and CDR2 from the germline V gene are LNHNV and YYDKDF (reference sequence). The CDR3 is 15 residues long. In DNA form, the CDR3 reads TGTGCCACCAGCAAAAGAGGGACCGGGGGGAATGAGCAGTTCTTC. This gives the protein CATSKRGTGGNEQFF. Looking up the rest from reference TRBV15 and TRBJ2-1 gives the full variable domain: DAMVIQNPRYQVTQFGKPVTLSCSQTLNHNVMYWYQQKSSQAPKLLFHYYDKDFNNEADTPDNFQSRRPNTSFCFLDIRSPGLGDTAMYLCATSKRGTGGNEQFFGPGTRLTVL.

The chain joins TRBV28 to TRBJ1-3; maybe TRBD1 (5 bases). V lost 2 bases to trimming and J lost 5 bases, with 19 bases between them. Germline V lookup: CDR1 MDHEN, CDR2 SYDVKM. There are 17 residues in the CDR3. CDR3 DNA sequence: TGTGCCAGCAGTTTAGGCGGGATGGGGGGAGGTAGAAACACCATATATTTT. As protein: CASSLGGMGGGRNTIYF.

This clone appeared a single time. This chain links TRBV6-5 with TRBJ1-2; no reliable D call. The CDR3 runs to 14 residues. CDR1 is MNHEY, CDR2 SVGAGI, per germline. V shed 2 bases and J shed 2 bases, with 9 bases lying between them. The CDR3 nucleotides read TGTGCCAGCAGTTACAGTTTATTAAACTATGGCTACACCTTC. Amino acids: CASSYSLLNYGYTF.

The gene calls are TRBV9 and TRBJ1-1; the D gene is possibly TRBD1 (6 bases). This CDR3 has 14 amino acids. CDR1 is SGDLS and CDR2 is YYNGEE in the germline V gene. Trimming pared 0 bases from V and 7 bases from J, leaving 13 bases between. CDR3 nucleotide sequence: TGTGCCAGCAGCGTAGGTCCGGACAGAAGTGAAGCTTTCTTT. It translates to CASSVGPDRSEAFF. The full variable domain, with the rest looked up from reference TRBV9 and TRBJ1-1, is DSGVTQTPKHLITATGQRVTLRCSPRSGDLSVYWYQQSLDQGLQFLIQYYNGEERAKGNILERFSAQQFPDLHSELNLSSLELGDSALYFCASSVGPDRSEAFFGQGTRLTVV.

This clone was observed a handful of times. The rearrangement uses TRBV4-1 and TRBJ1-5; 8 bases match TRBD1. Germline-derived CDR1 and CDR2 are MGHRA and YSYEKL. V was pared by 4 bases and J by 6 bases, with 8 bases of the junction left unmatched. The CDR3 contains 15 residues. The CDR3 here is CASSPTDRGGQPQHF. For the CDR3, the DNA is TGCGCCAGCAGCCCCACTGACAGGGGAGGTCAGCCCCAGCATTTT.

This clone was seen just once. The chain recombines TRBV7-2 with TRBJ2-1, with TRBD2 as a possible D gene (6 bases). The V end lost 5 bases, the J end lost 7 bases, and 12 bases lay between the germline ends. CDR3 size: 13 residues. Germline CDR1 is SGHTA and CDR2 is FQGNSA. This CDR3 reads CASSLAGGNEQFF. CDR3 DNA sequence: TGTGCCAGCAGCCTCGCCGGGGGAAATGAGCAGTTCTTC.

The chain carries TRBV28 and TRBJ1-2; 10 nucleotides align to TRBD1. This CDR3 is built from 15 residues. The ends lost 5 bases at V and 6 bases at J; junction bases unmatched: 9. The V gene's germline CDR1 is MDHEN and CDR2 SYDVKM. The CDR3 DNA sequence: TGTGCCAGCAGTCTAAGGGGACAGGGGAGGGATGGCTACACCTTC. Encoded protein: CASSLRGQGRDGYTF.

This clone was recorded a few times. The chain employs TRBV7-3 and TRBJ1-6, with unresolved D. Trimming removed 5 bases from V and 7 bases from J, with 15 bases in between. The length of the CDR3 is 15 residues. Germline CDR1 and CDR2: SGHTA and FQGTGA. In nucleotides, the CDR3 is TGTGCCAGCAGCCACGGCGGAACGAACAATTCACCCCTCCACTTT. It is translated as CASSHGGTNNSPLHF.

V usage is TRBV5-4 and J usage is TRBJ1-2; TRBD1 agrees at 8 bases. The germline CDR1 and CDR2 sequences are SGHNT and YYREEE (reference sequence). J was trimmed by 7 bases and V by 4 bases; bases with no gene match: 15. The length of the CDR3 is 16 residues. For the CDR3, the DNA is TGTGCCAGCAGCGGGTGGGCGGACAGGGAGTTTCGTGGCTACACCTTC. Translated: CASSGWADREFRGYTF. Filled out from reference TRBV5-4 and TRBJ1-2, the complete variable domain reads ETGVTQSPTHLIKTRGQQVTLRCSSQSGHNTVSWYQQALGQGPQFIFQYYREEENGRGNFPPRFSGLQFPNYSSELNVNALELDDSALYLCASSGWADREFRGYTFGSGTRLTVV.

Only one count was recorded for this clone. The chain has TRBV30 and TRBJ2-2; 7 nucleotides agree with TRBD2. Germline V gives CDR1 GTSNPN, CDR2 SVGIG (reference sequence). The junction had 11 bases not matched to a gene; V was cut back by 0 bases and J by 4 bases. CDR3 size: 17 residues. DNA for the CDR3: TGTGCCTGGAGTGTCGAACGAGTGACGGGGGGCACCGGGGAGCTGTTTTTT. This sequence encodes CAWSVERVTGGTGELFF.

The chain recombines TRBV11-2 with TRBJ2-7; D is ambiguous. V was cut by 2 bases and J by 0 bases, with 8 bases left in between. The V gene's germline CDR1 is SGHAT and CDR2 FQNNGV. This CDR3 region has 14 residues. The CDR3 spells CASSLWSDSYEQYF. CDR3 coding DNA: TGTGCCAGCAGCTTATGGTCGGACTCCTACGAGCAGTACTTC.

CDR3 loop: CAISDSGHSGANVLTF. In DNA form, the CDR3 reads TGTGCCATCAGTGATTCGGGGCATTCTGGGGCCAACGTCCTGACTTTC. The J gene is TRBJ2-6, the V gene TRBV10-3; the D gene could be TRBD1 or TRBD2 (5 bases each). Germline CDR1 is ENHRY and CDR2 is SYGVKD. The CDR3 contains 16 residues. V lost 3 bases to trimming and J lost 1 base, with 10 bases between them.

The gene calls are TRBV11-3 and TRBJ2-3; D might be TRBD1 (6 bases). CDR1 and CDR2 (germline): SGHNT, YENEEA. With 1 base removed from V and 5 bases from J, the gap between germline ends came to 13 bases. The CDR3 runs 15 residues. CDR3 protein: CASSLGVQGQDTQYF. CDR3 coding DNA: TGTGCCAGCAGCTTAGGCGTACAGGGCCAAGATACGCAGTATTTT.

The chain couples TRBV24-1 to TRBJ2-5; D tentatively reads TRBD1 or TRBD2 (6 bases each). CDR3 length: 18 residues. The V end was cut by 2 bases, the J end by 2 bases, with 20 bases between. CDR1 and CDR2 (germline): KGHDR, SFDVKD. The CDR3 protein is CATSDYPSGAGLQETQYF. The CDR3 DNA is TGTGCCACCAGTGATTACCCCTCGGGGGCAGGTTTACAAGAGACCCAGTACTTC.

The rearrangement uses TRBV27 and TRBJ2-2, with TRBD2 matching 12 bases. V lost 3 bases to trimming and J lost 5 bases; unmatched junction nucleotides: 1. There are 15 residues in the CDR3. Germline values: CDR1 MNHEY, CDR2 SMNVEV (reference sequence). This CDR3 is CASSLTSGGTGELFF. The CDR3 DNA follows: TGTGCCAGCAGTTTGACTAGCGGGGGAACCGGGGAGCTGTTTTTT.

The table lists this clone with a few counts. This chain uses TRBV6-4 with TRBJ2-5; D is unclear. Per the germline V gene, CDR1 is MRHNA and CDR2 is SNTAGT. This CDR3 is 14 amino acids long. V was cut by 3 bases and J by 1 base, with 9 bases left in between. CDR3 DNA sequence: TGTGCCAGCAGTGAGTCGGCTGCCCAAGAGACCCAGTACTTC. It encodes CASSESAAQETQYF.

The CDR3 loop reads CASTSPAYEQYF. The CDR3 DNA reads TGTGCCAGTACCTCCCCGGCGTACGAGCAGTACTTC. The chain uses TRBV19 and TRBJ2-7; no reliable D call. This CDR3 is 12 amino acids long. CDR1 is LNHDA and CDR2 is SQIVND in the germline V gene (reference sequence). V lost 7 bases and J 4 bases, leaving 11 bases between the germline ends.

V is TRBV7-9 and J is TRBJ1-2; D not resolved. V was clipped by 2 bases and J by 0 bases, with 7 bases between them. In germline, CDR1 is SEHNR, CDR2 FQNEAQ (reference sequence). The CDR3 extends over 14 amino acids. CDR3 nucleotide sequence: TGTGCCAGCAGCTTACCCGCAGCTAACTATGGCTACACCTTC. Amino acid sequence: CASSLPAANYGYTF.